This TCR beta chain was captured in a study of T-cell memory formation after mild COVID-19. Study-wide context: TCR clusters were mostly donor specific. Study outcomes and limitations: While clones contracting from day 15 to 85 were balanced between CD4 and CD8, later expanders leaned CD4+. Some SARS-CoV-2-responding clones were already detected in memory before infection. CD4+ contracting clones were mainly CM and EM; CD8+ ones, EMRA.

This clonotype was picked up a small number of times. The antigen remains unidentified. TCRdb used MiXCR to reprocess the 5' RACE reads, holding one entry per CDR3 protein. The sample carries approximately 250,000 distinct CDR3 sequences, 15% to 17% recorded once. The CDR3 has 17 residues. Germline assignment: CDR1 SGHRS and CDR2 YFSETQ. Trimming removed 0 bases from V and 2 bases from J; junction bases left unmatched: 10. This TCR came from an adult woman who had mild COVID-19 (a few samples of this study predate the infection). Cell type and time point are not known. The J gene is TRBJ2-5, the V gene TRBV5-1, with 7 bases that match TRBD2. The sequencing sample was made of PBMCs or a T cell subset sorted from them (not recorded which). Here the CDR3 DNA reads TGCGCCAGCAGCTTGGGTCTCGGGACTATCCCTCAAGAGACCCAGTACTTC. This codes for CASSLGLGTIPQETQYF. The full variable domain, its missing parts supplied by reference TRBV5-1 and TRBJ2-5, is KAGVTQTPRYLIKTRGQQVTLSCSPISGHRSVSWYQQTPGQGLQFLFEYFSETQRNKGNFPGRFSGRQFSNSRSEMNVSTLELGDSALYLCASSLGLGTIPQETQYFGPGTRLLVL.